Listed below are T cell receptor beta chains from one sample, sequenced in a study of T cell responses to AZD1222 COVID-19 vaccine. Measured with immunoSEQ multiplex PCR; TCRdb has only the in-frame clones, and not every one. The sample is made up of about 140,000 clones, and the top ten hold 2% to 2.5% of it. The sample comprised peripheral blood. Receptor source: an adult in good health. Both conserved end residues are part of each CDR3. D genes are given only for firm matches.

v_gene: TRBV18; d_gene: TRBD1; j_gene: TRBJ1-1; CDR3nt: TGTGCCAGCTCAACCGGGACAGGGCCGAACACTGAAGCTTTCTTT; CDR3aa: CASSTGTGPNTEAFF
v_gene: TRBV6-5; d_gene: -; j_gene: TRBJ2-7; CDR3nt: TGTGCCAGCAGTTACGGGGTCAGCTCCTACGAGCAGTACTTC; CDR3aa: CASSYGVSSYEQYF
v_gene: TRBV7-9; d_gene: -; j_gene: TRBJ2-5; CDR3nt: TGTGCCAGCAGCCCGGGGGCAGCCGAAGAGACCCAGTACTTC; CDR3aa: CASSPGAAEETQYF
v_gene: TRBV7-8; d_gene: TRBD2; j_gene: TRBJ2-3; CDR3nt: TGTGCCAGCAGCCCAAGACTAGCGGGGGGGTCAGGCACAGATACGCAGTATTTT; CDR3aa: CASSPRLAGGSGTDTQYF
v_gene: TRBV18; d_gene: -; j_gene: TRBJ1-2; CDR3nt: TGTGCCAGCTCCCCCGCGGAGGGCAACTATGGCTACACCTTC; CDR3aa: CASSPAEGNYGYTF
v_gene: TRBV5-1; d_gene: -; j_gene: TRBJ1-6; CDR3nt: TGCGCCAGCAGCTTGCGAACCGGAGTGGGTTCACCCCTCCACTTT; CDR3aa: CASSLRTGVGSPLHF
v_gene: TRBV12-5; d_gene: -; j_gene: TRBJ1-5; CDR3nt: TGTGCTAGTGGTTGGGGTATTAAAGGCAATCAGCCCCAGCATTTT; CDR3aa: CASGWGIKGNQPQHF
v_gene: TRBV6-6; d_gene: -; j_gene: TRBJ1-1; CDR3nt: TGTGCCAGCAGTTACATTTGGGGGAACACTGAAGCTTTCTTT; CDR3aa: CASSYIWGNTEAFF
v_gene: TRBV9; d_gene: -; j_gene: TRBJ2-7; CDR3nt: TGTGCCAGCAGCGTAGGGTTGGACGGCTTCTTGACCTACGAGCAGTACTTC; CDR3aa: CASSVGLDGFLTYEQYF
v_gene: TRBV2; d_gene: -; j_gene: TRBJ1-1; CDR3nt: TGTGCCAGCAGAGCGGGAGCTGAAGCTTTCTTT; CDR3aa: CASRAGAEAFF
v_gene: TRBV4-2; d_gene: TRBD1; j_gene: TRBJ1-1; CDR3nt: TGTGCCAGCAGCCCACTTTTGCAGGGGGGTACCAACACTGAAGCTTTCTTT; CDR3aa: CASSPLLQGGTNTEAFF
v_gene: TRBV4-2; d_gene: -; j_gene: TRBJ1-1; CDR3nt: TGTGCCAGCAGCCGCACACTCGGCCTCATGAACACTGAAGCTTTCTTT; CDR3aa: CASSRTLGLMNTEAFF
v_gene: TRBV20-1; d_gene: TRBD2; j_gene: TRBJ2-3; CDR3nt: TGCAGTGCTAGTGGTGGACTAGGCCTGACAGATACGCAGTATTTT; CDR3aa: CSASGGLGLTDTQYF
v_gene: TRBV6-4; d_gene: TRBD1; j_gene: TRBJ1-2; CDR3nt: TGTGCCAGCAGTGAATGGACAGGGCGCGGTGGCTACACCTTC; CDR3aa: CASSEWTGRGGYTF
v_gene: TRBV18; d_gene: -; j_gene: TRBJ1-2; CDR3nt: TGTGCCAGCTCACCAAGACAGCCAGACTTCTATGGCTACACCTTC; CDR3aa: CASSPRQPDFYGYTF
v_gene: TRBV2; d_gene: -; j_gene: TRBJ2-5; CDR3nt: TGTGCCAGCAGTTGGGGGACCCCTCCCAAAGAGACCCAGTACTTC; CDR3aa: CASSWGTPPKETQYF
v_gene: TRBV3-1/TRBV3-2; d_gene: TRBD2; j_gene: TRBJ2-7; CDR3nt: TGTGCCAGCAGCCAAGGTTCGGGGGGGCTAAGGGAGCAGTACTTC; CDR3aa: CASSQGSGGLREQYF
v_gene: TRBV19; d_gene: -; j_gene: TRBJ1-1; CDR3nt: TGTGCCAGTAGTATGAAAGGGGTCACTGAAGCTTTCTTT; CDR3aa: CASSMKGVTEAFF
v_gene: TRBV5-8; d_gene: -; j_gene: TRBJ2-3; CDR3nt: TGTGCCAGCAGCCCCACTCGAAAAGATACGCAGTATTTT; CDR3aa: CASSPTRKDTQYF
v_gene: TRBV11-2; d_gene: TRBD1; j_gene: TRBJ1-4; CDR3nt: TGTGCCAGCAGACATGGACAGGGCGGACAAAATGAAAAACTGTTTTTT; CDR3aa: CASRHGQGGQNEKLFF
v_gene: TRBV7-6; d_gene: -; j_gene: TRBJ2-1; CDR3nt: TGTGCCAGCAGCTTAACCGTCGGGAGTCCAGGGATTCCGAATGAGCAGTTCTTC; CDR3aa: CASSLTVGSPGIPNEQFF
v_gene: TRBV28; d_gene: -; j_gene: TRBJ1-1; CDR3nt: TGTGCCAGCAGTATCGGAGCATGGGCTTTCTTT; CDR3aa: CASSIGAWAFF
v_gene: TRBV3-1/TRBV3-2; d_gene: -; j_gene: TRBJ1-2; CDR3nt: TGTGCCAGCAGCTCCGACCCTCGTGGTGGCTACACCTTC; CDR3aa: CASSSDPRGGYTF
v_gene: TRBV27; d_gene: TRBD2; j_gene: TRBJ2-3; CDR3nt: TGTGCCAGCAGTTTAGTTACTAGCGGGGGGGCCCCAGATACGCAGTATTTT; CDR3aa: CASSLVTSGGAPDTQYF
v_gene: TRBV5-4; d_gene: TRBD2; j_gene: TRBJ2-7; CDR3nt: TGTGCCAGCAGCACCGGGACTAGCCCGGAGCGAGAGCAGTACTTC; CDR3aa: CASSTGTSPEREQYF
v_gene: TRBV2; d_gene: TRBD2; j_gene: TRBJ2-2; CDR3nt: TGTGCCAGCAGTCTCATAACTCTAGCGGGGGGTACCACCGGGGAGCTGTTTTTT; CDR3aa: CASSLITLAGGTTGELFF
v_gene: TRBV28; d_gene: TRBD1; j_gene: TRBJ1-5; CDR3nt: TGTGCCAGCAGTTTCTACGGGACAGGGGGCAATCAGCCCCAGCATTTT; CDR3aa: CASSFYGTGGNQPQHF
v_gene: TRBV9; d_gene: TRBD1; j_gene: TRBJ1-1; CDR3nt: TGTGCCAGCAGCGAGGGACAGGGGGCAGCCAACACTGAAGCTTTCTTT; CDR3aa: CASSEGQGAANTEAFF
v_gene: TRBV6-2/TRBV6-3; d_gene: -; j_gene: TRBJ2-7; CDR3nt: TGTGCCAGCAGCCTCGGCCCAAGGAACGAGCAGTACTTC; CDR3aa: CASSLGPRNEQYF
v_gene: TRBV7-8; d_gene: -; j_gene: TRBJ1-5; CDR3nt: TGTGCCAGCAGCCAAGGGGGGCTTCAGCCCCAGCATTTT; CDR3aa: CASSQGGLQPQHF
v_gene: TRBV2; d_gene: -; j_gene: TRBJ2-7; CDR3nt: TGTGCCAGCAGTCACCAAAGGGGTTCCCCCGCCTACGAGCAGTACTTC; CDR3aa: CASSHQRGSPAYEQYF
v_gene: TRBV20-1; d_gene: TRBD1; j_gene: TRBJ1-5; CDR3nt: TGCAGTGCTAGTAATCCCTTACCCGGACAGGGCCGGCAGCCCCAGCATTTT; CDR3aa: CSASNPLPGQGRQPQHF
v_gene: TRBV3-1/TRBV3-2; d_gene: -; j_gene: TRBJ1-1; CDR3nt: TGTGCCAGCAGCCAAGAGCTGGGGGCGGGAGACACTGAAGCTTTCTTT; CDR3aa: CASSQELGAGDTEAFF
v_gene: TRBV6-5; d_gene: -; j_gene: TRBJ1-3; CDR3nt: TGTGCCAGCAGTCGGACCTCTGGAAACACCATATATTTT; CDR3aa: CASSRTSGNTIYF
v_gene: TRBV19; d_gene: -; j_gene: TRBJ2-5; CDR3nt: TGTGCCAGTAGTATAGCTACCAGAGAGACCCAGTACTTC; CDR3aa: CASSIATRETQYF
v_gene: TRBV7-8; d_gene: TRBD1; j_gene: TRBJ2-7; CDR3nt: TGTGCCAGCAGCACTGCCCGGGACAGGGGCCACGAGCAGTACTTC; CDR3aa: CASSTARDRGHEQYF
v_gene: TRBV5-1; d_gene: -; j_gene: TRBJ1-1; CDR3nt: TGCGCCAGCAGCTTCCGGGGGGGCAACACTGAAGCTTTCTTT; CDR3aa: CASSFRGGNTEAFF
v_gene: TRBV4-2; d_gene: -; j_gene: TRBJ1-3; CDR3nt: TGTGCCAGCAGCCAAGAAGTGGAGGGGTCTGGAAACACCATATATTTT; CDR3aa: CASSQEVEGSGNTIYF
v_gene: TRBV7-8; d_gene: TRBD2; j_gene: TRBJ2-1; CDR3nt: TGTGCCAGCAGCGGACGGCGGGAGCCGGGCAATGAGCAGTTCTTC; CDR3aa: CASSGRREPGNEQFF
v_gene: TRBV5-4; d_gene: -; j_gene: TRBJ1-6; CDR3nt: TGTGCCAGCAGCTTGGGTCCGGCGGGGGAGGGTTCACCCCTCCACTTT; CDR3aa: CASSLGPAGEGSPLHF
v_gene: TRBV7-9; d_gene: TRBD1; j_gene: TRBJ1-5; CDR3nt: TGTGCCAGCAGCTTAGCGAGCTGGACAGGTAATCAGCCCCAGCATTTT; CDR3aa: CASSLASWTGNQPQHF
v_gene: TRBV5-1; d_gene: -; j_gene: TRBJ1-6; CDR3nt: TGCGCCAGCAGCTTGTTCATTGGACAGAGGAATTCACCCCTCCACTTT; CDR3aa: CASSLFIGQRNSPLHF
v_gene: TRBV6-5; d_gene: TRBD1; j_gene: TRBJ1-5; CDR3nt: TGTGCCAGCAGTAGAACAGGGGCGGATCAGCCCCAGCATTTT; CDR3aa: CASSRTGADQPQHF
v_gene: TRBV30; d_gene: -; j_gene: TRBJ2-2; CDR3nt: TGTGCCTGGAGTAGATCAGGACCCCGGTGGACCGGGGAGCTGTTTTTT; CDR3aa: CAWSRSGPRWTGELFF
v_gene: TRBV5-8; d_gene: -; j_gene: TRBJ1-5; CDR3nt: TGTGCCAGCAGCTTGGGATTCGGGGCAGCAGGCAATCAGCCCCAGCATTTT; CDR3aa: CASSLGFGAAGNQPQHF
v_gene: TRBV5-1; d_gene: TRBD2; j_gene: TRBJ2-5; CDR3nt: TGCGCCAGCAGCTTTGGGGGGGAAGAGACCCAGTACTTC; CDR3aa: CASSFGGEETQYF
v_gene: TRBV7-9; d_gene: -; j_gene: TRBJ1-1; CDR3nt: TGTGCCAGCGGTCAAGCGAACACTGAAGCTTTCTTT; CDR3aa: CASGQANTEAFF
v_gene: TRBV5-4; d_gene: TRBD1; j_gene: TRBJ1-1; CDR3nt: TGTGCCAGCAGCTTGTATTACAGGGGGAACACTGAAGCTTTCTTT; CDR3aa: CASSLYYRGNTEAFF
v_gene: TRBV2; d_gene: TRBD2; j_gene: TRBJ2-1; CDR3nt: TGTGCCAGCAGTGAATTTGCGGGACTAGCAAAGGGTGAGCAGTTCTTC; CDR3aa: CASSEFAGLAKGEQFF
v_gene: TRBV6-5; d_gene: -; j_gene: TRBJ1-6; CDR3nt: TGTGCCAGCAGTTACGGGGATTCACCCCTCCACTTT; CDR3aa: CASSYGDSPLHF
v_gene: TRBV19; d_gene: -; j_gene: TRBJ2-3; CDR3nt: TGTGCCAGTAGGGATAGGGTTAGCACAGATACGCAGTATTTT; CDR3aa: CASRDRVSTDTQYF
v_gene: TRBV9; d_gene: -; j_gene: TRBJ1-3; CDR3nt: TGTGCCAGCAGCGTAGACCCAGCAATCTCTGGAAACACCATATATTTT; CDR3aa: CASSVDPAISGNTIYF
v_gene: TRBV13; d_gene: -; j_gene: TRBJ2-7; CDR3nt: TGTGCCAGCAGCTTAGATTCGGGTATCGAGCAGTACTTC; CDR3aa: CASSLDSGIEQYF